Below are 16 T cell receptor beta chains sequenced from a single sample in a study of immune evolution from preneoplasia to lung adenocarcinoma (TCRdb year 2021). Library generation was performed with the immunoSEQ multiplex PCR assay. TCRdb's version of the immuneACCESS table is confined to in-frame rearrangements and falls short of the full clone set. An unresolved V gene accounts for under half of the shortfall where checked; the remainder is of unknown origin. This sample is represented by 4,300 or so clones; 76% of them were singletons. The ten top clones hold about 8.3% of the sample. Sequencing used FFPE adjacent normal lung tissue. These receptors all stem from a person aged 60 to 85 with lung adenocarcinoma.

This sequence joins TRBV10-2 and TRBJ2-6; D is unclear. Germline loops: CDR1 WSHSY, CDR2 SAAADI. CDR3 length equals 16 residues. V shed 11 bases and J shed 0 bases, with 17 bases lying between them. CDR3: CAANEDGFSGANVLTF. In DNA, the CDR3 is TGCGCCGCCAACGAGGACGGATTCTCTGGGGCCAACGTCCTGACTTTC.

The chain combines TRBV9 with TRBJ2-1, with 7 bases that match TRBD1. CDR3 size: 16 residues. Per the germline V gene, CDR1 is SGDLS and CDR2 is YYNGEE. V shed 0 bases, J shed 3 bases, and the junction held 6 bases outside the gene matches. The CDR3 here is CASSVEGAQNYNEQFF. CDR3 DNA sequence: TGTGCCAGCAGCGTAGAGGGGGCACAGAACTACAATGAGCAGTTCTTC.

The CDR3 loop reads CASSFENTEAFF. CDR3 bases: TGTGCCAGCAGCTTTGAGAACACTGAAGCTTTCTTT. The gene calls are TRBV7-9 and TRBJ1-1; D unresolved. The CDR3 loop spans 12 amino acids. The V end lost 3 bases, the J end lost 1 base, and 3 bases lay between the germline ends. The V gene's germline CDR1 is SEHNR and CDR2 FQNEAQ (reference sequence).

The V and J genes are TRBV29-1 and TRBJ2-1; unclear D gene. The CDR3 runs 14 residues. V was clipped by 1 base and J by 5 bases, with 12 bases between them. CDR1 and CDR2 (germline): SQVTM, ANQGSEA. The CDR3 loop is CSVEGPDANNEQFF. The CDR3 nucleotides read TGCAGCGTTGAAGGACCGGACGCCAACAATGAGCAGTTCTTC.

J is TRBJ1-2 and V is TRBV7-9; D not resolved. Trimming took off 1 base at V and 0 bases at J, with 15 bases between the two ends. The CDR3 totals 17 residues. Germline V gives CDR1 SEHNR, CDR2 FQNEAQ (reference sequence). The chain's CDR3 is CASSLEGWASPNYGYTF. Here the CDR3 DNA reads TGTGCCAGCAGCTTAGAAGGTTGGGCCAGCCCTAACTATGGCTACACCTTC.

V is TRBV4-3 and J is TRBJ1-1, with D unresolved. The germline CDR1 and CDR2 sequences are LGHNA and YSLEER. Deletions cut 2 bases from V and 1 base from J, with 5 bases between. CDR3 length: 13 residues. CDR3 sequence reads: CASSQLGNTEAFF. The CDR3 region has the DNA TGCGCCAGCAGCCAACTGGGGAACACTGAAGCTTTCTTT.

The V and J genes are TRBV6-4 and TRBJ2-6; no definite D call. CDR3 length equals 14 residues. Germline V lookup: CDR1 MRHNA, CDR2 SNTAGT. Deletions cut 4 bases from V and 2 bases from J, with 6 bases between. DNA for the CDR3: TGTGCCAGCAGTGTTCGGCCTGGGGCCAACGTCCTGACTTTC. Its protein is CASSVRPGANVLTF.

V and J are TRBV28 and TRBJ1-3; D unresolved. Trimming stripped 3 bases from V and 0 bases from J, with 9 bases between. CDR3 length equals 15 residues. CDR1 is MDHEN, CDR2 SYDVKM, per germline. CDR3 residues: CASSFRLSSGNTIYF. The DNA of the CDR3 is TGTGCCAGCAGTTTTAGGTTGAGCTCTGGAAACACCATATATTTT.

The CDR3 coding sequence is TGCAGCGTTGAAAGACGGTTAAACACCGGGGAGCTGTTTTTT. Translating gives CSVERRLNTGELFF. The rearrangement joins TRBV29-1 to TRBJ2-2; D remains unclear. The CDR3 sequence is 14 residues long. The V gene lost 2 bases and the J gene lost 2 bases, with 9 bases spanning the gap. Germline V CDR1 and CDR2: SQVTM, ANQGSEA.

The chain has TRBV5-4 and TRBJ1-3, with 9 bases identical to TRBD1. The CDR3 extends over 14 amino acids. Germline CDR1 is SGHNT and CDR2 is YYREEE (reference sequence). V shed 3 bases and J 4 bases; nucleotides not matched to a gene: 2. Here the CDR3 DNA reads TGTGCCAGCAGCTGGACAGGGGTGGGAAACACCATATATTTT. Amino acid sequence: CASSWTGVGNTIYF.

The V gene is TRBV9, the J gene TRBJ2-5; D unresolved. V shed 0 bases and J shed 4 bases, with 7 bases lying between them. The CDR3 contains 13 residues. The germline V gene encodes CDR1 SGDLS and CDR2 YYNGEE. The CDR3 region has the DNA TGTGCCAGCAGCGTAGAAGGGATAGAGACCCAGTACTTC. Residues: CASSVEGIETQYF.

The gene calls are TRBV6-5 and TRBJ1-6; D ambiguous. The ends were cut back, 0 bases at V and 6 bases at J, with 12 bases in the middle. The CDR3 spans 16 residues. Germline-derived CDR1 and CDR2 are MNHEY and SVGAGI. The CDR3 sequence is CASSYSRLGSNSPLHF. DNA of the CDR3: TGTGCCAGCAGTTACTCCCGCCTGGGAAGTAATTCACCCCTCCACTTT.

This clone is large (0.1 to 1%). The chain has TRBV5-8 and TRBJ1-5; TRBD1 aligns across 7 bases. J lost 0 bases, V lost 5 bases, and 8 bases had no gene match. The germline gives CDR1 SGHTS, CDR2 YDEGEE. This CDR3 has 16 residues. CDR3 loop: CASRSMGQNSNQPQHF. For the CDR3, the DNA is TGTGCCAGCAGGTCTATGGGACAGAATAGCAATCAGCCCCAGCATTTT.

J is TRBJ2-2 and V is TRBV27; D gene unclear. The CDR3 is 12 amino acids. V gave up 6 bases and J gave up 4 bases, with 6 bases separating them. Per germline, CDR1 MNHEY and CDR2 SMNVEV (reference sequence). The chain's CDR3 is CASRTTTGELFF. As DNA, the CDR3 is TGTGCCAGCAGGACAACCACCGGGGAGCTGTTTTTT.

The chain employs TRBV6-1 and TRBJ1-2, with no clear D. Germline loops: CDR1 MNHNS, CDR2 SASEGT. Deletions cut 3 bases from V and 4 bases from J, with 12 bases between. The length of the CDR3 is 14 residues. The CDR3 region is CASSDGPGIYGYTF. The CDR3 region has the DNA TGTGCCAGCAGTGACGGCCCAGGAATCTATGGCTACACCTTC.

The J gene is TRBJ2-2, the V gene TRBV7-2, with 10 nucleotides matching TRBD2. The CDR3 extends over 18 amino acids. J was trimmed by 6 bases and V by 4 bases; bases with no gene match: 14. The germline CDR1 and CDR2 sequences are SGHTA and FQGNSA. CDR3: CASSSTPSGGARSGELFF. The CDR3 DNA reads TGTGCCAGCAGCTCGACCCCCAGCGGGGGGGCCAGGTCCGGGGAGCTGTTTTTT.